This is a list of T cell receptor beta chains from one sample in a study of human T cells and chemical hapten exposure. TCRdb reanalysed the RACE reads using MiXCR and keeps one entry per CDR3 protein. The sample has roughly 74,000 distinct CDR3 sequences; 30% to 35% are singletons. This specimen was whole blood, taken in connection with sensitization to the hapten diphenylcyclopropenone (DPC). These receptors were collected from a man between 35 and 55 years old with alopecia areata. Some clones in this sample may be carry-over from other donors' samples. Each CDR3 is given with its conserved first and last residue. Fields, in order: D gene, CDR3 length, J gene, V gene, clone size, CDR3 protein, CDR3 DNA. The D gene is left open where the match is weak. The size field is filled for only some rows; it gives once, few, many or a size class.

d_gene: TRBD1
len: 19
j_gene: TRBJ1-5
v_gene: TRBV7-9
abundance: .
CDR3aa: CASSGAGQGLGMGNQPQHF
CDR3nt: TGTGCCAGCAGCGGAGCGGGACAGGGATTGGGGATGGGCAATCAGCCCCAGCATTTT

d_gene: .
len: 14
j_gene: TRBJ2-1
v_gene: TRBV28
abundance: few
CDR3aa: CASSPIRENNEQFF
CDR3nt: TGTGCCAGCAGTCCTATTCGGGAGAATAATGAGCAGTTCTTC

d_gene: TRBD1
len: 15
j_gene: TRBJ2-5
v_gene: TRBV3-1
abundance: .
CDR3aa: CASSQDGTGIETQYF
CDR3nt: TGTGCCAGCAGCCAAGACGGGACAGGGATAGAGACCCAGTACTTC

d_gene: .
len: 13
j_gene: TRBJ2-1
v_gene: TRBV15
abundance: few
CDR3aa: CATSRDRGSEQFF
CDR3nt: TGTGCCACCAGCAGAGATCGAGGTTCTGAGCAGTTCTTC

d_gene: TRBD2
len: 16
j_gene: TRBJ2-7
v_gene: TRBV28
abundance: few
CDR3aa: CASSFPGLAGEDEQYF
CDR3nt: TGTGCCAGCAGTTTCCCCGGGTTAGCGGGAGAAGACGAGCAGTACTTC

d_gene: TRBD2
len: 15
j_gene: TRBJ2-1
v_gene: TRBV7-3
abundance: .
CDR3aa: CASSLAGLSQREQFF
CDR3nt: TGTGCCAGCAGCCTAGCGGGACTCTCTCAACGGGAGCAGTTCTTC

d_gene: .
len: 11
j_gene: TRBJ2-1
v_gene: TRBV12-3/TRBV12-4
abundance: .
CDR3aa: CASSFGASGFF
CDR3nt: TGTGCCAGCAGTTTTGGCGCCAGTGGGTTCTTC

d_gene: TRBD2
len: 19
j_gene: TRBJ2-7
v_gene: TRBV5-1
abundance: .
CDR3aa: CASSLEVGLAGGMVHEQYF
CDR3nt: TGCGCCAGCAGCTTGGAAGTGGGACTAGCGGGAGGGATGGTACACGAGCAGTACTTC

d_gene: .
len: 12
j_gene: TRBJ2-3
v_gene: TRBV28
abundance: .
CDR3aa: CASTWGTDTQYF
CDR3nt: TGTGCCAGCACGTGGGGAACAGATACGCAGTATTTT

d_gene: TRBD2
len: 17
j_gene: TRBJ2-1
v_gene: TRBV6-2/TRBV6-3
abundance: few
CDR3aa: CASRLSRGLAGVNEQFF
CDR3nt: TGTGCCAGCAGGCTCTCTCGAGGACTAGCGGGAGTAAATGAGCAGTTCTTC

d_gene: .
len: 13
j_gene: TRBJ2-1
v_gene: TRBV2
abundance: once
CDR3aa: CASSLTGINEQFF
CDR3nt: TGTGCCAGCAGTTTAACAGGAATCAATGAGCAGTTCTTC

d_gene: .
len: 13
j_gene: TRBJ2-1
v_gene: TRBV12-3/TRBV12-4
abundance: few
CDR3aa: CASHGSSYNEQFF
CDR3nt: TGTGCCAGCCACGGGAGTTCCTACAATGAGCAGTTCTTC

d_gene: .
len: 12
j_gene: TRBJ2-7
v_gene: TRBV28
abundance: .
CDR3aa: CATYERAYEQYF
CDR3nt: TGTGCCACCTATGAGAGAGCCTACGAGCAGTACTTC

d_gene: .
len: 13
j_gene: TRBJ2-7
v_gene: TRBV10-3
abundance: .
CDR3aa: CAISGTQTYEQYF
CDR3nt: TGTGCCATCAGTGGGACGCAAACCTACGAGCAGTACTTC

d_gene: .
len: 14
j_gene: TRBJ2-1
v_gene: TRBV7-2
abundance: .
CDR3aa: CASSLGQAYNEQFF
CDR3nt: TGTGCCAGCAGCTTAGGACAGGCCTACAATGAGCAGTTCTTC

d_gene: .
len: 13
j_gene: TRBJ1-5
v_gene: TRBV6-5
abundance: many
CDR3aa: CASGWGRNQPQHF
CDR3nt: TGTGCCAGTGGCTGGGGGCGAAATCAGCCCCAGCATTTT

d_gene: .
len: 15
j_gene: TRBJ1-1
v_gene: TRBV7-9
abundance: .
CDR3aa: CASSFFTGIYTEAFF
CDR3nt: TGTGCCAGCAGCTTCTTTACAGGGATCTACACTGAAGCTTTCTTT

d_gene: TRBD1
len: 17
j_gene: TRBJ2-3
v_gene: TRBV24-1
abundance: .
CDR3aa: CATSEQTTGTGADTQYF
CDR3nt: TGTGCCACCAGTGAGCAAACTACCGGGACAGGGGCAGATACGCAGTATTTT

d_gene: TRBD1
len: 13
j_gene: TRBJ2-3
v_gene: TRBV29-1
abundance: .
CDR3aa: CSARDSPTDTQYF
CDR3nt: TGCAGCGCCCGGGACAGTCCCACAGATACGCAGTATTTT

d_gene: TRBD2
len: 15
j_gene: TRBJ2-7
v_gene: TRBV20-1
abundance: .
CDR3aa: CSARDMASGLYEQYF
CDR3nt: TGCAGTGCTAGAGATATGGCTAGCGGACTTTACGAGCAGTACTTC

d_gene: TRBD1
len: 13
j_gene: TRBJ2-7
v_gene: TRBV10-3
abundance: .
CDR3aa: CAIRGQGAYEQYF
CDR3nt: TGTGCCATCAGAGGACAGGGGGCCTACGAGCAGTACTTC

d_gene: .
len: 15
j_gene: TRBJ2-1
v_gene: TRBV15
abundance: .
CDR3aa: CATSQALSSYNEQFF
CDR3nt: TGTGCCACCAGCCAGGCGCTTAGCTCCTACAATGAGCAGTTCTTC

d_gene: TRBD2
len: 16
j_gene: TRBJ2-1
v_gene: TRBV9
abundance: .
CDR3aa: CASSVGGLAGPGEQFF
CDR3nt: TGTGCCAGCAGCGTGGGTGGCCTAGCGGGACCCGGTGAGCAGTTCTTC

d_gene: .
len: 16
j_gene: TRBJ2-3
v_gene: TRBV20-1
abundance: few
CDR3aa: CSAGSGTTTRTDTQYF
CDR3nt: TGCAGTGCTGGGTCCGGGACAACTACTCGCACAGATACGCAGTATTTT

d_gene: TRBD2
len: 16
j_gene: TRBJ2-7
v_gene: TRBV20-1
abundance: few
CDR3aa: CSARDLRLAGGYEQYF
CDR3nt: TGCAGTGCTAGAGATTTACGCCTAGCGGGAGGCTACGAGCAGTACTTC

d_gene: .
len: 11
j_gene: TRBJ2-2
v_gene: TRBV27
abundance: .
CDR3aa: CARQEPGELFF
CDR3nt: TGTGCCAGACAGGAACCCGGGGAGCTGTTTTTT

d_gene: .
len: 10
j_gene: TRBJ1-5
v_gene: TRBV6-4
abundance: few
CDR3aa: CASFDWPQHF
CDR3nt: TGTGCCAGCTTCGACTGGCCCCAGCATTTT

d_gene: .
len: 13
j_gene: TRBJ1-1
v_gene: TRBV15
abundance: .
CDR3aa: CATRGRVGTEAFF
CDR3nt: TGTGCCACCAGGGGCAGGGTCGGCACTGAAGCTTTCTTT

d_gene: TRBD2
len: 12
j_gene: TRBJ2-7
v_gene: TRBV10-3
abundance: .
CDR3aa: CAISGGGGEQYF
CDR3nt: TGTGCCATCAGTGGGGGGGGTGGCGAGCAGTACTTC

d_gene: .
len: 16
j_gene: TRBJ2-3
v_gene: TRBV5-6
abundance: few
CDR3aa: CASSLQLGASTDTQYF
CDR3nt: TGTGCCAGCAGCTTACAACTTGGGGCTAGCACAGATACGCAGTATTTT

d_gene: TRBD2
len: 15
j_gene: TRBJ2-3
v_gene: TRBV9
abundance: .
CDR3aa: CASSVASGRVDTQYF
CDR3nt: TGTGCCAGCAGCGTAGCAAGCGGGAGGGTAGATACGCAGTATTTT

d_gene: TRBD2
len: 15
j_gene: TRBJ2-1
v_gene: TRBV28
abundance: .
CDR3aa: CASSLWTSGNNEQFF
CDR3nt: TGTGCCAGCAGTTTGTGGACTAGCGGAAACAATGAGCAGTTCTTC

d_gene: .
len: 19
j_gene: TRBJ2-7
v_gene: TRBV6-2/TRBV6-3
abundance: few
CDR3aa: CASSYSMASLMERTGEQYF
CDR3nt: TGTGCCAGCAGTTACTCGATGGCTTCCCTGATGGAGAGAACGGGGGAGCAGTACTTC

d_gene: .
len: 15
j_gene: TRBJ2-2
v_gene: TRBV5-8
abundance: few
CDR3aa: CASSPYRGATGELFF
CDR3nt: TGTGCCAGCAGCCCGTATCGTGGGGCGACCGGGGAGCTGTTTTTT

d_gene: .
len: 13
j_gene: TRBJ2-2
v_gene: TRBV7-3
abundance: .
CDR3aa: CASSLSLAGELFF
CDR3nt: TGTGCCAGCAGCTTATCTCTGGCCGGGGAGCTGTTTTTT

d_gene: TRBD2
len: 13
j_gene: TRBJ2-7
v_gene: TRBV7-2
abundance: .
CDR3aa: CASSQGLSYEQYF
CDR3nt: TGTGCCAGCAGCCAGGGACTATCCTACGAGCAGTACTTC

d_gene: TRBD2
len: 15
j_gene: TRBJ2-2
v_gene: TRBV2
abundance: .
CDR3aa: CASSGLALNTGELFF
CDR3nt: TGTGCCAGCTCGGGACTAGCGTTGAACACCGGGGAGCTGTTTTTT

d_gene: .
len: 13
j_gene: TRBJ1-1
v_gene: TRBV29-1
abundance: .
CDR3aa: CSVEKGGNTEAFF
CDR3nt: TGCAGCGTTGAAAAGGGGGGTAACACTGAAGCTTTCTTT

d_gene: TRBD1
len: 15
j_gene: TRBJ2-5
v_gene: TRBV12-3/TRBV12-4
abundance: .
CDR3aa: CASSRSSGGKETQYF
CDR3nt: TGTGCCAGCAGTCGGTCATCAGGGGGCAAAGAGACCCAGTACTTC

d_gene: TRBD2
len: 18
j_gene: TRBJ2-5
v_gene: TRBV5-1
abundance: few
CDR3aa: CASSSGTSGSLYQETQYF
CDR3nt: TGCGCCAGCAGTTCCGGGACTAGCGGATCTTTGTACCAAGAGACCCAGTACTTC

d_gene: .
len: 14
j_gene: TRBJ1-3
v_gene: TRBV7-2
abundance: once
CDR3aa: CASSLGQRLNTIYF
CDR3nt: TGTGCCAGCAGCTTAGGTCAGAGACTAAACACCATATATTTT

d_gene: .
len: 14
j_gene: TRBJ2-6
v_gene: TRBV12-3/TRBV12-4
abundance: .
CDR3aa: CASSPYSGANVLTF
CDR3nt: TGTGCCAGCAGTCCGTACTCTGGGGCCAACGTCCTGACTTTC

d_gene: .
len: 15
j_gene: TRBJ1-2
v_gene: TRBV20-1
abundance: .
CDR3aa: CSARDGELAKYGYTF
CDR3nt: TGCAGTGCTAGAGATGGGGAGCTCGCTAAATATGGCTACACCTTC

d_gene: TRBD2
len: 16
j_gene: TRBJ2-1
v_gene: TRBV6-2/TRBV6-3
abundance: .
CDR3aa: CASQRPLAGVRDEQFF
CDR3nt: TGTGCCAGTCAACGTCCGCTAGCGGGAGTAAGGGATGAGCAGTTCTTC

d_gene: .
len: 16
j_gene: TRBJ2-3
v_gene: TRBV5-1
abundance: few
CDR3aa: CASSLDVHPGTDTQYF
CDR3nt: TGCGCCAGCAGCTTGGATGTGCATCCCGGCACAGATACGCAGTATTTT

d_gene: .
len: 16
j_gene: TRBJ2-3
v_gene: TRBV4-3
abundance: .
CDR3aa: CASSQSTADPADTQYF
CDR3nt: TGCGCCAGCAGCCAGTCGACAGCGGACCCCGCAGATACGCAGTATTTT

d_gene: .
len: 13
j_gene: TRBJ2-1
v_gene: TRBV7-2
abundance: many
CDR3aa: CASSSYVENEQFF
CDR3nt: TGTGCCAGCAGCTCCTACGTGGAAAATGAGCAGTTCTTC

d_gene: TRBD2
len: 15
j_gene: TRBJ2-1
v_gene: TRBV6-1
abundance: .
CDR3aa: CASLTGLAGVGEQFF
CDR3nt: TGTGCCAGCCTGACGGGACTAGCGGGAGTTGGTGAGCAGTTCTTC

d_gene: .
len: 15
j_gene: TRBJ2-5
v_gene: TRBV3-1
abundance: few
CDR3aa: CASRLGRGTQETQYF
CDR3nt: TGTGCCAGCAGGCTGGGGCGGGGAACTCAAGAGACCCAGTACTTC

d_gene: TRBD2
len: 14
j_gene: TRBJ2-2
v_gene: TRBV7-2
abundance: .
CDR3aa: CASSHSGRAGELFF
CDR3nt: TGTGCCAGCAGCCATAGCGGGAGAGCCGGGGAGCTGTTTTTT

d_gene: .
len: 14
j_gene: TRBJ2-2
v_gene: TRBV12-3/TRBV12-4
abundance: few
CDR3aa: CASSHGAFTGELFF
CDR3nt: TGTGCCAGCAGCCATGGTGCTTTCACCGGGGAGCTGTTTTTT

d_gene: .
len: 16
j_gene: TRBJ2-3
v_gene: TRBV9
abundance: .
CDR3aa: CASSVEQGRHTDTQYF
CDR3nt: TGTGCCAGCAGCGTAGAACAGGGCAGACACACAGATACGCAGTATTTT

d_gene: .
len: 14
j_gene: TRBJ2-3
v_gene: TRBV7-3
abundance: .
CDR3aa: CASSQYFLADTQYF
CDR3nt: TGTGCCAGCAGCCAATACTTCCTCGCAGATACGCAGTATTTT